The 19 T cell receptor beta chains reported below all come from one sample, sequenced in a study of blood T cell repertoires in COVID-19. Clones were read by immunoSEQ multiplex PCR, and TCRdb kept only the in-frame ones, dropping some. The sample contains about 99,000 clones, roughly 84% of which appear only once. The sequenced material came from peripheral blood. The receptors were sampled from a man between 65 and 80 years old with active or convalescent COVID-19.

This clone was detected a few times. The chain recombines TRBV6-1 with TRBJ1-3, with 9 positions matching TRBD1. J lost 7 bases, V lost 3 bases, and 7 bases had no gene match. The germline V gene encodes CDR1 MNHNS and CDR2 SASEGT. CDR3 length equals 15 residues. The DNA of the CDR3 is TGTGCCAGCAGTGAGGTTCCCGGGACAGGGAACACCATATATTTT. This sequence encodes CASSEVPGTGNTIYF.

The genes are TRBV9 and TRBJ1-1, with D maybe TRBD1 (5 bases). Trimming took off 3 bases at V and 6 bases at J, with 18 bases between the two ends. Germline-derived CDR1 and CDR2 are SGDLS and YYNGEE. This CDR3 contains 15 residues. In DNA, the CDR3 is TGTGCCAGCAGCGAAGGACACACCGCTCGTTCTGAAGCTTTCTTT. Translated: CASSEGHTARSEAFF.

The genes are TRBV9 and TRBJ2-3; tentative D call: TRBD1 (6 bases). V lost 1 base to trimming and J lost 8 bases, with 20 bases between them. Germline V CDR1 and CDR2: SGDLS, YYNGEE. The CDR3 consists of 16 residues. CDR3 sequence reads: CASSVNPGADRGTQYF. For the CDR3, the DNA is TGTGCCAGCAGCGTAAACCCAGGGGCCGATAGAGGTACGCAGTATTTT.

This clone has only one observation. CDR3 amino acids: CAWSGALTYEQYF. The CDR3 coding sequence is TGTGCCTGGAGTGGGGCATTGACCTACGAGCAGTACTTC. The V call is TRBV30, the J call TRBJ2-7; the D is unclear. CDR1 is GTSNPN and CDR2 is SVGIG in the germline V gene (reference sequence). This CDR3 is built from 13 residues. With 1 base removed from V and 2 bases from J, the gap between germline ends came to 9 bases.

The chain uses TRBV3-1 (or the pseudogene TRBV3-2) and TRBJ1-5; no reliable D call. Germline V gives CDR1 LGHDT, CDR2 YNNKEL (reference sequence). V shed 3 bases and J shed 6 bases, with 9 bases lying between them. The CDR3 runs to 13 residues. CDR3 coding DNA: TGTGCCAGCAGCCACGGGCGGGGTCAGCCCCAGCATTTT. It is translated as CASSHGRGQPQHF.

The J gene is TRBJ1-2, the V gene TRBV4-1, with a tentative D call TRBD1 (6 bases). Germline V lookup: CDR1 MGHRA, CDR2 YSYEKL. The CDR3 runs 13 residues. Trimming shortened V by 4 bases and J by 6 bases, and 12 bases separated the two germline ends. The CDR3 here is CASSLRGTDGYTF. CDR3 nucleotide sequence: TGCGCCAGCAGCCTGAGGGGGACGGATGGCTACACCTTC.

This clone was detected only once. The chain links TRBV19 to TRBJ1-2; D not resolved. The V end was cut by 0 bases, the J end by 5 bases, with 7 bases between. CDR3 length: 13 amino acids. Germline CDR1 and CDR2: LNHDA and SQIVND (reference sequence). CDR3 in DNA: TGTGCCAGTAGTATAGATCTCAGATATGGCTACACCTTC. Encoded protein: CASSIDLRYGYTF.

CDR3: CATGTGNEKLFF. The CDR3 nucleotides read TGTGCCACCGGGACAGGGAATGAAAAACTGTTTTTT. V gene TRBV28 combines with J gene TRBJ1-4; the match to TRBD1 covers 9 bases. This CDR3 region has 12 residues. Trimming cost V 10 bases and J 5 bases; bases outside gene matches: 2. Germline CDR1 is MDHEN and CDR2 is SYDVKM. Complete variable domain (other parts from reference TRBV28 and TRBJ1-4): DVKVTQSSRYLVKRTGEKVFLECVQDMDHENMFWYRQDPGLGLRLIYFSYDVKMKEKGDIPEGYSVSREKKERFSLILESASTNQTSMYLCATGTGNEKLFFGSGTQLSVL.

V and J are TRBV19 and TRBJ2-1, with 8 bases identical to TRBD2. The CDR3 contains 16 residues. The V segment lost 3 bases and the J segment 2 bases; nucleotides outside the gene matches: 6. Germline values: CDR1 LNHDA, CDR2 SQIVND (reference sequence). The CDR3 DNA sequence: TGTGCCAGTAGTATTCGACGGGGGGGTGCCTACAATGAGCAGTTCTTC. Its translation: CASSIRRGGAYNEQFF.

This CDR3 is CASSVLRGGTDTQYF. CDR3 bases: TGTGCCAGCAGCGTCCTCAGGGGTGGCACAGATACGCAGTATTTT. The genes are TRBV5-6 and TRBJ2-3; possibly TRBD1 for D (6 bases). V lost 4 bases, J lost 1 base, and 13 bases lay in between. This CDR3 has 15 residues. The germline V gene has CDR1 SGHDT and CDR2 YYEEEE.

The V call is TRBV7-8, the J call TRBJ1-5, with 10 bases identical to TRBD1. Germline values: CDR1 SGHVS, CDR2 FQNEAQ. The CDR3 covers 16 residues. The V and J ends lost 5 bases and 3 bases, in that order; junction bases with no gene match: 7. The CDR3 nucleotides are TGTGCCAGCAGCCCGAGGACAGGGGGACACAATCAGCCCCAGCATTTT. Residues: CASSPRTGGHNQPQHF.

This rearrangement joins TRBV7-9 to TRBJ2-3; 7 nucleotides match TRBD2. V lost 3 bases to trimming and J lost 5 bases; unmatched junction nucleotides: 5. CDR1 is SEHNR, CDR2 FQNEAQ, per germline (reference sequence). The length of the CDR3 is 14 residues. The CDR3, as DNA: TGTGCCAGCAGCTTCAGCGGGGCAGGAGATACGCAGTATTTT. Translating gives CASSFSGAGDTQYF.

This chain uses TRBV4-1 with TRBJ1-3, with D maybe TRBD1 (5 bases). The V end was cut by 4 bases, the J end by 4 bases, with 14 bases between. The CDR3 spans 15 residues. CDR1 MGHRA and CDR2 YSYEKL come from the germline V gene. The CDR3: CASSLSGQGGNTIYF. For the CDR3, the DNA is TGCGCCAGCAGCCTGTCAGGGCAAGGAGGAAACACCATATATTTT.

The chain employs TRBV5-1 and TRBJ1-6; 12 bases fit TRBD1. Germline CDR1 reads SGHRS; CDR2 reads YFSETQ. The CDR3 length is 15 residues. V gave up 4 bases and J gave up 9 bases; unmatched junction bases: 5. The CDR3 DNA sequence: TGCGCCAGCAGCCGGGACAGGGGGCCTAGTTCACCCCTCCACTTT. Residues: CASSRDRGPSSPLHF.

In this sample, this clone turned up a few times. The J gene is TRBJ1-1, the V gene TRBV7-2, with D possibly being TRBD1 (6 bases). CDR1 and CDR2 (germline): SGHTA, FQGNSA. The V end lost 4 bases, the J end lost 1 base, and 7 bases lay between the germline ends. The CDR3 has 13 amino acids. The chain's CDR3 is CASSSGQNTEAFF. CDR3 coding DNA: TGTGCCAGCAGCTCGGGACAGAACACTGAAGCTTTCTTT.

J is TRBJ1-4 and V is TRBV27, with D possibly being TRBD1 (6 bases). Germline-derived CDR1 and CDR2 are MNHEY and SMNVEV (reference sequence). Trimming took off 6 bases at V and 5 bases at J, with 13 bases between the two ends. This CDR3 has 14 amino acids. For the CDR3, the DNA is TGTGCCAGCAGACCGACAGGCATGAATGAAAAACTGTTTTTT. Its protein is CASRPTGMNEKLFF.

This chain connects TRBV15 to TRBJ1-4; D is perhaps TRBD1 (5 bases). V lost 3 bases to trimming and J lost 6 bases, with 11 bases between them. The germline V gene has CDR1 LNHNV and CDR2 YYDKDF (reference sequence). The CDR3 contains 14 residues. The CDR3 DNA sequence: TGTGCCACCAGCAGGAGGGGACTCGATGAAAAACTGTTTTTT. Translating gives CATSRRGLDEKLFF.

The rearrangement joins TRBV27 to TRBJ1-1, with 9 bases lining up with TRBD1. With V trimmed by 6 bases and J by 5 bases, 10 bases remained unmatched. This CDR3 has 15 amino acids. Germline lookup yields CDR1 MNHEY and CDR2 SMNVEV (reference sequence). The CDR3 DNA is TGTGCCAGCAGCAGACGCACAGGGGGCATAACTGAAGCTTTCTTT. Its protein product is CASSRRTGGITEAFF.

This clone was picked up a small number of times. V is TRBV7-8 and J is TRBJ2-1; D not certain. This CDR3 has 15 amino acids. The ends were cut back, 2 bases at V and 0 bases at J, with 8 bases in the middle. The germline gives CDR1 SGHVS, CDR2 FQNEAQ. DNA of the CDR3: TGTGCCAGCAGCTTAATGTGGAGCTCCTACAATGAGCAGTTCTTC. Protein: CASSLMWSSYNEQFF.